Described below is a single T cell receptor (beta chain) sequence and its context. The sample originates from a study of T cell responses to AZD1222 COVID-19 vaccine. Assay: immunoSEQ multiplex PCR; the TCRdb copy retains only in-frame clones and omits some. Of 90,000 to 120,000 clones listed, just under 90% were seen once; the top ten hold about 3%. CDR3 length equals 15 residues. Germline V gives CDR1 MDHEN, CDR2 SYDVKM. J gave up 8 bases and V 6 bases, and 15 bases lay outside the gene matches. This receptor was obtained from an adult in good health. V and J are TRBV28 and TRBJ1-2; 7 positions match TRBD1. Source: peripheral blood, taken on day 0 of AZD1222 vaccination. This CDR3 reads CASSYTGQDLTGYTF. The CDR3, as DNA: TGTGCCAGCAGCTATACAGGACAGGACCTTACGGGCTACACCTTC.